This T cell receptor beta chain was documented in a study of response to subunit inactivated influenza vaccine. Study observations and caveats: There was a suggestion from the authors that each seasonal influenza vaccination recruits few new T cells.

MiXCR, run by TCRdb on the RT-PCR reads, gives a single entry per CDR3 protein. The sample lists a few hundred thousand distinct CDR3 sequences, just over 20% occurring once. This clonotype was counted at least ten times. Its specificity is unknown. The V end was cut by 1 base, the J end by 3 bases, with 7 bases between. The CDR3 length is 14 residues. CDR1 is LGHNA and CDR2 is YNFKEQ in the germline V gene. The specimen comprised PBMCs from blood, sampled about 19 months after vaccination. This rearrangement joins TRBV4-2 to TRBJ1-3; D gene ambiguous. This TCR came from a man aged 45 to 70 who received an inactivated influenza vaccine. CDR3 residues: CASSQGGVGNTIYF. The CDR3 DNA reads as TGTGCCAGCAGCCAAGGGGGAGTTGGAAACACCATATATTTT.